A single sample gave rise to the 12 T cell receptor beta chains below, sequenced in a study of blood T cell repertoires in COVID-19. The data were produced by immunoSEQ multiplex PCR, yet TCRdb's version contains in-frame clones alone and is incomplete. Counted here are around 46,000 clones, around 85% occurring once; the ten biggest clones make up 13% to 15%. The sample comprised peripheral blood. These receptors came from a human donor in a cohort sampled during active COVID-19.

The table lists this clone with a few counts. The J gene is TRBJ1-2, the V gene TRBV5-1; D possibly corresponds to TRBD1 (6 bases). V lost 4 bases to trimming and J lost 8 bases, with 15 bases between them. The CDR3 contains 13 residues. CDR1 is SGHRS, CDR2 YFSETQ, per germline. This chain's CDR3 is CASSPDSLKGYTF. The CDR3 coding sequence is TGCGCCAGCAGCCCGGACAGTCTTAAAGGCTACACCTTC. The full variable domain, in which reference TRBV5-1 and TRBJ1-2 provide the parts outside the CDR3, is KAGVTQTPRYLIKTRGQQVTLSCSPISGHRSVSWYQQTPGQGLQFLFEYFSETQRNKGNFPGRFSGRQFSNSRSEMNVSTLELGDSALYLCASSPDSLKGYTFGSGTRLTVV.

A single count supports this clone. The V and J genes are TRBV6-5 and TRBJ2-7, with 7 bases lining up with TRBD2. The CDR3 loop spans 15 amino acids. V was pared by 2 bases and J by 3 bases, with 7 bases of the junction left unmatched. Germline V gene lookup returns CDR1 MNHEY and CDR2 SVGAGI. This CDR3 is CASSYRWGGHYEQYF. The CDR3 bases are TGTGCCAGCAGTTACCGTTGGGGAGGGCACTACGAGCAGTACTTC.

The rearrangement links TRBV5-1 to TRBJ1-4; 8 bases fit TRBD1. The V segment lost 5 bases and the J segment 5 bases; nucleotides outside the gene matches: 11. The CDR3 is 16 amino acids. Germline CDR1 reads SGHRS; CDR2 reads YFSETQ. CDR3 nucleotide sequence: TGCGCCAGCAGTCAGCGTCCAGGGGGCGAAAATGAAAAACTGTTTTTT. This codes for CASSQRPGGENEKLFF.

The DNA for the CDR3 is TGTGCCAGCAGACAACTGGACTCGGAGCAGTACTTC. It is translated as CASRQLDSEQYF. The genes are TRBV3-1 (or the pseudogene TRBV3-2) and TRBJ2-7; the D gene is possibly TRBD2 (5 bases). Trimming removed 6 bases from V and 7 bases from J, with 13 bases in between. This CDR3 has 12 amino acids. Germline CDR1 is LGHDT and CDR2 is YNNKEL (reference sequence).

V is TRBV29-1 and J is TRBJ2-2; D is unresolved. This CDR3 spans 13 amino acids. Germline V gene lookup returns CDR1 SQVTM and CDR2 ANQGSEA. Between the trimmed V and J ends, which lost 6 bases and 0 bases, there was a span of 8 bases. The chain's CDR3 is CSVKNTNTGELFF. In DNA, the CDR3 is TGCAGCGTAAAAAATACGAACACCGGGGAGCTGTTTTTT.

The V and J genes are TRBV7-9 and TRBJ2-7; maybe TRBD2 (6 bases). CDR1 and CDR2 (germline): SEHNR, FQNEAQ (reference sequence). V was cut by 5 bases and J by 4 bases, with 15 bases left in between. CDR3 size: 14 residues. The CDR3, as DNA: TGTGCCAGCAGCCGGCCGGGGGACGAATACGAGCAGTACTTC. This sequence encodes CASSRPGDEYEQYF.

The J gene is TRBJ1-4, the V gene TRBV30; D gene unclear. Between the trimmed V and J ends, which lost 1 base and 5 bases, there was a span of 11 bases. CDR1 is GTSNPN, CDR2 SVGIG, per germline (reference sequence). This CDR3 is built from 14 residues. The chain's CDR3 is CAWSAKVENEKLFF. CDR3 coding DNA: TGTGCCTGGAGTGCTAAAGTTGAGAATGAAAAACTGTTTTTT.

The V call is TRBV7-8, the J call TRBJ1-5; weak D call: TRBD1 (5 bases). The CDR3 is made up of 18 amino acids. The germline V gene encodes CDR1 SGHVS and CDR2 FQNEAQ. Trimming took off 4 bases at V and 3 bases at J, with 22 bases between the two ends. This CDR3 is CASSSEWSRQWDNQPQHF. The CDR3 DNA reads as TGTGCCAGCAGCTCGGAATGGTCGAGACAGTGGGACAATCAGCCCCAGCATTTT.

The chain has TRBV6-6 and TRBJ2-2; D is possibly TRBD2 (6 bases). Trimming stripped 2 bases from V and 4 bases from J, with 14 bases between. Germline-derived CDR1 and CDR2 are MNHNY and SVGAGI (reference sequence). The CDR3 totals 16 residues. The CDR3 bases are TGTGCCAGCAGTTACCCTAGCGATCGGGGCACCGGGGAGCTGTTTTTT. Its translation is CASSYPSDRGTGELFF.

A few counts support this clone. This rearrangement joins TRBV7-3 to TRBJ2-3; TRBD1 is a possible D gene (7 bases). CDR3 length equals 16 residues. V lost 5 bases, J lost 0 bases, and 15 bases lay in between. Germline lookup yields CDR1 SGHTA and CDR2 FQGTGA. CDR3: CASSLQAGGSTDTQYF. Written as DNA, the CDR3 is TGTGCCAGCAGCCTCCAGGCAGGGGGGAGCACAGATACGCAGTATTTT.

This rearrangement joins TRBV5-1 to TRBJ1-2; perhaps TRBD1 as D (5 bases). V lost 0 bases, J lost 0 bases, and 12 bases lay in between. Germline lookup yields CDR1 SGHRS and CDR2 YFSETQ. CDR3 length: 16 amino acids. The CDR3 region is CASSLGATGANYGYTF. The CDR3, as DNA: TGCGCCAGCAGCTTGGGGGCGACGGGGGCTAACTATGGCTACACCTTC.

The chain employs TRBV6-6 and TRBJ2-3; D is uncertain. V was pared by 2 bases and J by 0 bases, with 6 bases between. This CDR3 is 14 amino acids long. CDR1 is MNHNY and CDR2 is SVGAGI in the germline V gene (reference sequence). DNA for the CDR3: TGTGCCAGCAGTTACGGCAGGAGCACAGATACGCAGTATTTT. This gives the protein CASSYGRSTDTQYF.